What follows are 21 T cell receptor beta chains derived from one specimen sequenced in a study of OX40 agonist ivuxolimab in advanced cancers. The repertoire was sequenced with immunoSEQ multiplex PCR; TCRdb's copy has only in-frame clones and lacks some. Among 35,000 to 40,000 clones listed, 65% to 90% were seen once. The sequences come from CD4+ or CD8+ T cells sorted from blood, collected in a trial of the OX40 agonist ivuxolimab. The receptors here all came from an adult with an advanced solid tumor such as melanoma, head and neck, liver or kidney cancer.

By sample fraction, this clone is medium-sized. The gene calls are TRBV15 and TRBJ2-7, with TRBD2 identical over 9 bases. The ends lost 6 bases at V and 2 bases at J; junction bases unmatched: 5. The length of the CDR3 is 14 residues. The germline V gene encodes CDR1 LNHNV and CDR2 YYDKDF (reference sequence). The CDR3 here is CATSVTSGAYEQYF. CDR3 nucleotides: TGTGCCACCAGTGTGACTAGCGGTGCCTACGAGCAGTACTTC.

This chain joins TRBV27 and TRBJ1-6; D possibly corresponds to TRBD1 (6 bases). CDR1 is MNHEY and CDR2 is SMNVEV in the germline V gene (reference sequence). Trimming took off 8 bases at V and 5 bases at J, with 22 bases between the two ends. This CDR3 spans 17 amino acids. CDR3 sequence: CASHRGRTGTNNSPLHF. The CDR3 DNA reads as TGTGCCAGCCACCGGGGGCGGACGGGCACGAATAATTCACCCCTCCACTTT.

This chain links TRBV4-3 with TRBJ2-2; 9 nucleotides line up with TRBD2. The CDR3 sequence is 15 residues long. Germline CDR1 LGHNA, CDR2 YSLEER. The ends lost 6 bases at V and 5 bases at J; junction bases unmatched: 7. CDR3 in amino acids: CASRLAGVGTGELFF. CDR3 nucleotides: TGCGCCAGCAGATTAGCGGGGGTTGGGACCGGGGAGCTGTTTTTT.

The CDR3 coding sequence is TGTGCCAGTAGTATGGGGGGGACACCTGAAGAGACCCAGTACTTC. Amino acids: CASSMGGTPEETQYF. The rearrangement uses TRBV19 and TRBJ2-5, with D maybe TRBD2 (7 bases). CDR1 and CDR2 (germline): LNHDA, SQIVND (reference sequence). The CDR3 has 15 residues. The V and J ends lost 3 bases and 3 bases respectively, with 14 bases between them.

This clone was found a few times. V is TRBV19 and J is TRBJ2-6, with TRBD1 matching over 8 bases. There are 18 residues in the CDR3. V shed 2 bases and J 2 bases; nucleotides not matched to a gene: 8. Germline V gene sequence: CDR1 LNHDA, CDR2 SQIVND (reference sequence). In DNA form, the CDR3 reads TGTGCCAGTAGTATAAGGGAGACAGGGGTCCCTGGGGCCAACGTCCTGACTTTC. Translating it yields CASSIRETGVPGANVLTF. Together with reference TRBV19 and TRBJ2-6, the CDR3 gives the full variable domain: DGGITQSPKYLFRKEGQNVTLSCEQNLNHDAMYWYRQDPGQGLRLIYYSQIVNDFQKGDIAEGYSVSREKKESFPLTVTSAQKNPTAFYLCASSIRETGVPGANVLTFGAGSRLTVL.

The rearrangement uses TRBV6-5 and TRBJ1-2; weak D call: TRBD1 (6 bases). Germline assignment: CDR1 MNHEY and CDR2 SVGAGI. The germline V and J ends were trimmed by 11 bases and 3 bases, with 7 bases remaining between them. The length of the CDR3 is 10 residues. As DNA, the CDR3 is TGTGCCGCAGGGGACTATGGCTACACCTTC. This gives the protein CAAGDYGYTF.

The J gene is TRBJ1-2, the V gene TRBV29-1, with a possible D match to TRBD1 (6 bases). The CDR3 has 13 amino acids. CDR1 and CDR2 from the germline V gene are SQVTM and ANQGSEA. The germline V and J ends were trimmed by 8 bases and 4 bases, with 17 bases remaining between them. Here the CDR3 DNA reads TGCAGCCCTTGCGGGGGCGCCAGCTATGGCTACACCTTC. Residues: CSPCGGASYGYTF. Full variable domain (outside the CDR3, taken from reference TRBV29-1 and TRBJ1-2): SAVISQKPSRDICQRGTSLTIQCQVDSQVTMMFWYRQQPGQSLTLIATANQGSEATYESGFVIDKFPISRPNLTFSTLTVSNMSPEDSSIYLCSPCGGASYGYTFGSGTRLTVV.

Of note for this clone: The identical CDR3 is also encoded by other nucleotide sequences in the sample. This sequence joins TRBV4-3 and TRBJ1-6; weak D call: TRBD1 (5 bases). Trimming removed 0 bases at V and 11 bases at J, with 14 bases between. The CDR3 loop spans 15 amino acids. Germline V gene sequence: CDR1 LGHNA, CDR2 YSLEER. The CDR3 is CASSQDRGWGAPLHF. The CDR3 coding sequence is TGCGCCAGCAGCCAAGATAGGGGTTGGGGGGCACCCCTCCACTTT.

The chain uses TRBV9 and TRBJ2-3; 7 bases fit TRBD1. V shed 3 bases and J 6 bases; nucleotides not matched to a gene: 13. The CDR3 covers 16 residues. The germline V gene encodes CDR1 SGDLS and CDR2 YYNGEE. CDR3 sequence: CASSARQGPYSDTQYF. CDR3 DNA: TGTGCCAGCAGCGCCAGACAGGGTCCCTATTCGGATACGCAGTATTTT.

The gene calls are TRBV6-4 and TRBJ2-3; 9 nucleotides line up with TRBD2. Germline assignment: CDR1 MRHNA and CDR2 SNTAGT. V lost 2 bases, J lost 3 bases, and 3 bases stayed unmatched. The CDR3 runs to 15 residues. The CDR3, as DNA: TGTGCCAGCAGTGACAGCGGGGGGCCTACAGATACGCAGTATTTT. Its translation is CASSDSGGPTDTQYF.

This chain uses TRBV4-1 with TRBJ1-1; D gene ambiguous. Trimming took off 0 bases at V and 0 bases at J, with 5 bases between the two ends. The CDR3 contains 14 residues. CDR1 is MGHRA and CDR2 is YSYEKL in the germline V gene. This chain's CDR3 is CASSQEALNTEAFF. In nucleotides, the CDR3 is TGCGCCAGCAGCCAAGAAGCCTTGAACACTGAAGCTTTCTTT.

The chain is built from TRBV27 and TRBJ2-1, with D perhaps matching TRBD2 (5 bases). Germline loops: CDR1 MNHEY, CDR2 SMNVEV (reference sequence). The CDR3 has 16 residues. V was shortened by 5 bases and J by 6 bases, with 20 bases between the two germline ends. CDR3 in amino acids: CASSTRPQVLANEQFF. The CDR3 DNA sequence: TGTGCCAGCAGTACGAGGCCCCAAGTGCTAGCCAATGAGCAGTTCTTC.

A few counts support this clone. This chain connects TRBV4-3 to TRBJ2-5; D unclear. CDR1 and CDR2 from the germline V gene are LGHNA and YSLEER. Trimming removed 1 base from V and 3 bases from J, with 9 bases in between. This CDR3 region has 14 residues. CDR3 loop: CASSQVVGKETQYF. As DNA, the CDR3 is TGCGCCAGCAGCCAAGTTGTCGGAAAAGAGACCCAGTACTTC.

This clone was recorded only once. CDR3 protein: CASSPTPGQRVKLFF. The CDR3, as DNA: TGTGCCAGCAGTCCTACCCCGGGACAGAGAGTAAAACTGTTTTTT. V usage is TRBV28 and J usage is TRBJ1-4; TRBD1 matches 7 bases. This CDR3 is 15 amino acids long. V was clipped by 5 bases and J by 10 bases; unmatched bases: 13. From germline, CDR1 is MDHEN and CDR2 SYDVKM.

The CDR3 DNA is TGTGCCACCAGCGGGACCGAGTACGAGCAGTACTTC. Amino acid sequence: CATSGTEYEQYF. This chain joins TRBV15 and TRBJ2-7, with D possibly being TRBD1 or TRBD2 (5 bases each). Trimming took 5 bases from V and 4 from J, leaving 9 bases between them. The CDR3 totals 12 residues. Germline assignment: CDR1 LNHNV and CDR2 YYDKDF (reference sequence).

This chain uses TRBV5-4 with TRBJ2-1, with D tentatively TRBD2 (7 bases). CDR3 length: 15 amino acids. V was pared by 4 bases and J by 9 bases, with 20 bases between. Germline V gene sequence: CDR1 SGHNT, CDR2 YYREEE (reference sequence). CDR3 sequence: CASSPGGGGSVEQFF. DNA for the CDR3: TGTGCCAGCAGCCCCGGGGGCGGGGGTTCTGTTGAGCAGTTCTTC.

This sequence joins TRBV21-1 and TRBJ2-3; the D call TRBD1 from the table was never checked on the DNA. TRBV21-1 has pseudogene status. This CDR3 region has 15 residues. The CDR3: CASSPTGGYTDTQYF. The CDR3 DNA sequence: TGTGCCAGCAGCCCGACAGGGGGCTACACAGATACGCAGTATTTT.

In DNA form, the CDR3 reads TGTGCCAGTAGTATAGAGGAGTGGGTGGGTCACACCGGGGAGCTGTTTTTT. It codes for CASSIEEWVGHTGELFF. This sequence joins TRBV19 and TRBJ2-2, with D unclear. Germline V gives CDR1 LNHDA, CDR2 SQIVND (reference sequence). Deletions cut 0 bases from V and 3 bases from J, with 14 bases between. The CDR3 spans 17 residues.

The chain employs TRBV11-2 and TRBJ2-5; either TRBD1 or TRBD2 may supply D (5 bases each). This CDR3 is built from 15 residues. With 2 bases removed from V and 6 bases from J, the gap between germline ends came to 16 bases. Per the germline V gene, CDR1 is SGHAT and CDR2 is FQNNGV. The CDR3 reads CASSLIRGPRQTQYF. Here the CDR3 DNA reads TGTGCCAGCAGCTTAATCCGGGGCCCCCGGCAGACCCAGTACTTC.

This clone was counted once. This rearrangement joins TRBV7-2 to TRBJ1-1, with D hard to call. Germline V gene data show CDR1 as SGHTA and CDR2 as FQGNSA. This CDR3 comprises 15 residues. V lost 4 bases and J 1 base, leaving 13 bases between the germline ends. The CDR3 sequence is CASSSGVIRNTEAFF. CDR3 DNA: TGTGCCAGCAGCTCCGGAGTAATTAGGAACACTGAAGCTTTCTTT.

V is TRBV10-1 and J is TRBJ1-5; 7 bases align to TRBD1. Germline CDR1 and CDR2: WNHNN and SYGVQD (reference sequence). This CDR3 is 13 amino acids long. V trimming: 8 bases; J trimming: 5 bases; junction bases outside the gene matches: 6. Written as DNA, the CDR3 is TGCGCCAGCCGAAAAACAGGGGATCAGCCCCAGCATTTT. This codes for CASRKTGDQPQHF.